These 25 T cell receptor beta chains share one sample of origin, sequenced in a study of CD8 T cells in ankylosing spondylitis. TCRdb reprocessed the 5' RACE reads with MiXCR, giving one entry per CDR3 protein. Among 240,000 or so distinct CDR3 sequences listed, around 10% were seen once. Material: blood, either unsorted or a sorted T cell fraction (not recorded which). The source is a male donor with ankylosing spondylitis or in good health (not recorded which).

The table lists this clonotype with many counts. This chain joins TRBV5-6 and TRBJ2-4; D is unresolved. Trimming stripped 4 bases from V and 10 bases from J, with 15 bases between. Looked up from germline, CDR1 is SGHDT and CDR2 is YYEEEE. This CDR3 is built from 13 residues. The CDR3 sequence is CASSTGGRPIQYF. The CDR3 region has the DNA TGTGCCAGCAGCACGGGCGGACGGCCAATTCAGTACTTC. Full variable domain (remainder filled in from reference TRBV5-6 and TRBJ2-4): DAGVTQSPTHLIKTRGQQVTLRCSPKSGHDTVSWYQQALGQGPQFIFQYYEEEERQRGNFPDRFSGHQFPNYSSELNVNALLLGDSALYLCASSTGGRPIQYFGAGTRLSVL.

This clonotype was found a few times. The gene calls are TRBV2 and TRBJ2-6; D unresolved. Trimming cost V 6 bases and J 4 bases, with 22 bases left between them. The CDR3 sequence is 18 residues long. CDR1 SNHLY and CDR2 FYNNEI come from the germline V gene. The CDR3, as DNA: TGTGCCAGCAGCGAACAAGGACCTAAACGCCTGGGGGCCAACGTCCTGACTTTC. Translation gives CASSEQGPKRLGANVLTF.

This clonotype has a count of ten or more. The rearrangement joins TRBV5-1 to TRBJ2-7; 8 bases are shared with TRBD1. Germline loops: CDR1 SGHRS, CDR2 YFSETQ. V lost 4 bases to trimming and J lost 4 bases; unmatched junction nucleotides: 4. This CDR3 has 13 amino acids. CDR3 amino acids: CASSRQGIYEQYF. The CDR3 DNA follows: TGCGCCAGCAGCCGACAGGGGATTTACGAGCAGTACTTC.

DNA for the CDR3: TGTGCCAGCGCGGTCTCTGGGGCCAACGTCCTGACTTTC. Its protein is CASAVSGANVLTF. The J gene is TRBJ2-6, the V gene TRBV11-2; D gene ambiguous. The CDR3 is 13 amino acids. Germline lookup yields CDR1 SGHAT and CDR2 FQNNGV. V lost 8 bases and J 0 bases, leaving 5 bases between the germline ends.

Ten or more counts support this clonotype. This chain joins TRBV24-1 and TRBJ2-1; tentatively, D is TRBD1 (6 bases). CDR3 size: 15 residues. Trimming removed 5 bases at V and 4 bases at J, with 14 bases between. Germline V gives CDR1 KGHDR, CDR2 SFDVKD. The CDR3 nucleotides read TGTGCCACCAGTGTCGGGGCAGGGGCGTACAATGAGCAGTTCTTC. This sequence encodes CATSVGAGAYNEQFF.

This sequence joins TRBV5-1 and TRBJ2-1; 12 bases agree with TRBD2. J lost 6 bases, V lost 2 bases, and 3 bases had no gene match. Per the germline V gene, CDR1 is SGHRS and CDR2 is YFSETQ. This CDR3 has 15 amino acids. The CDR3 is CASSLSTSGGNEQFF. The CDR3 coding sequence is TGCGCCAGCAGCTTATCGACTAGCGGGGGCAATGAGCAGTTCTTC.

This clonotype was counted many times. J is TRBJ2-2 and V is TRBV5-1; TRBD2 matches 9 bases. This CDR3 spans 17 amino acids. CDR1 is SGHRS and CDR2 is YFSETQ in the germline V gene. Trimming removed 0 bases from V and 2 bases from J; junction bases left unmatched: 5. The CDR3 DNA follows: TGCGCCAGCAGCTTGGCCCTAGCGGGGAGAAACACCGGGGAGCTGTTTTTT. This codes for CASSLALAGRNTGELFF.

The chain is built from TRBV11-2 and TRBJ1-1; D is undetermined. Germline CDR1 is SGHAT and CDR2 is FQNNGV. CDR3 length: 14 amino acids. Trimming stripped 2 bases from V and 1 base from J, with 8 bases between. The CDR3 DNA follows: TGTGCCAGCAGCTTACGCGACTCGAACACTGAAGCTTTCTTT. It translates to CASSLRDSNTEAFF.

There are a few counts of this clonotype. V is TRBV12-3 or TRBV12-4 and J is TRBJ2-3; TRBD1 aligns across 9 bases. Losses at the gene ends were 7 bases for V and 7 bases for J; bases not matched to a gene: 12. The CDR3 runs to 15 residues. CDR3 in amino acids: CASNLDRGHPNTQYF. In DNA, the CDR3 is TGTGCCAGCAACCTGGACAGGGGCCACCCGAATACGCAGTATTTT.

This clonotype was seen at least ten times. This chain uses TRBV5-1 with TRBJ1-1; TRBD1 matches 9 bases. The CDR3 runs to 14 residues. Germline V gives CDR1 SGHRS, CDR2 YFSETQ. With 5 bases clipped from V and 6 bases from J, the junction kept 8 bases outside the gene matches. CDR3 sequence reads: CASSPTGTGSEAFF. CDR3 nucleotide sequence: TGCGCCAGCAGTCCGACCGGGACAGGGTCTGAAGCTTTCTTT. Supplemented by reference TRBV5-1 and TRBJ1-1, the full variable domain reads KAGVTQTPRYLIKTRGQQVTLSCSPISGHRSVSWYQQTPGQGLQFLFEYFSETQRNKGNFPGRFSGRQFSNSRSEMNVSTLELGDSALYLCASSPTGTGSEAFFGQGTRLTVV.

This clonotype was recorded many times. The chain joins TRBV12-3 or TRBV12-4 to TRBJ2-1; no firm D call. The ends were cut back, 6 bases at V and 12 bases at J, with 12 bases in the middle. This CDR3 has 11 residues. CDR3 sequence reads: CASSPGPLQFF. DNA for the CDR3: TGTGCCAGCAGCCCCGGGCCCCTGCAGTTCTTC.

The sample holds many counts of this clonotype. This chain links TRBV20-1 with TRBJ2-5; no definite D call. With 6 bases removed from V and 0 bases from J, the gap between germline ends came to 5 bases. The CDR3 has 11 amino acids. Germline CDR1 and CDR2: DFQATT and SNEGSKA (reference sequence). The CDR3 bases are TGCAGTGCCAGAAACCAAGAGACCCAGTACTTC. Its translation is CSARNQETQYF.

The chain couples TRBV20-1 to TRBJ2-1, with D uncertain. Per the germline V gene, CDR1 is DFQATT and CDR2 is SNEGSKA (reference sequence). V gave up 4 bases and J gave up 0 bases, with 10 bases separating them. The CDR3 is 14 residues long. The CDR3 region has the DNA TGCAGTGCTACCGGACCTGTCTCCTACAATGAGCAGTTCTTC. Its translation: CSATGPVSYNEQFF.

This clonotype showed up many times. The chain combines TRBV10-3 with TRBJ2-3; D is possibly TRBD2 (6 bases). Germline assignment: CDR1 ENHRY and CDR2 SYGVKD. The CDR3 is 16 amino acids. Trimming stripped 0 bases from V and 5 bases from J, with 15 bases between. The CDR3 bases are TGTGCCATCAGTGAGTCTGCGGGACCCAACATAGATACGCAGTATTTT. Amino acids: CAISESAGPNIDTQYF.

There are many counts of this clonotype. The V call is TRBV29-1, the J call TRBJ2-1; unclear D gene. CDR1 is SQVTM and CDR2 is ANQGSEA in the germline V gene. This CDR3 comprises 13 residues. Trimming took off 4 bases at V and 5 bases at J, with 12 bases between the two ends. DNA for the CDR3: TGCAGCGTTGGGGAAGGACGGCACAATGAGCAGTTCTTC. It is translated as CSVGEGRHNEQFF.

This clonotype was recorded at least ten times. The genes are TRBV18 and TRBJ2-4; 7 nucleotides agree with TRBD2. CDR1 and CDR2 from the germline V gene are KGHSH and LQKENI. The ends lost 3 bases at V and 4 bases at J; junction bases unmatched: 6. This CDR3 region has 15 residues. Here the CDR3 DNA reads TGTGCCAGCTCACCTGCCGGGACTATTAAAAACATTCAGTACTTC. It is translated as CASSPAGTIKNIQYF.

This clonotype was counted ten times or more. The chain is built from TRBV12-3 or TRBV12-4 and TRBJ2-5, with a weak D call TRBD1 (5 bases). The CDR3 spans 14 residues. Trimming left V 2 bases short and J 4 bases short, with 11 bases between. The CDR3 loop is CASSLLGLGETQYF. CDR3 sequence (DNA): TGTGCCAGCAGTTTATTGGGGCTGGGAGAGACCCAGTACTTC.

At least ten counts were recorded for this clonotype. The chain employs TRBV7-8 and TRBJ2-1, with 13 bases matching TRBD2. This CDR3 is 18 amino acids long. CDR1 and CDR2 from the germline V gene are SGHVS and FQNEAQ. V lost 6 bases, J lost 0 bases, and 8 bases stayed unmatched. CDR3 sequence (DNA): TGTGCCAGCAGTTGGACTAGCGGGGGTATAAGCTCCTACAATGAGCAGTTCTTC. This encodes CASSWTSGGISSYNEQFF. Drawing the rest from reference TRBV7-8 and TRBJ2-1, the complete variable domain is GAGVSQSPRYKVAKRGQDVALRCDPISGHVSLFWYQQALGQGPEFLTYFQNEAQLDKSGLPSDRFFAERPEGSVSTLKIQRTQQEDSAVYLCASSWTSGGISSYNEQFFGPGTRLTVL.

This clonotype has at least ten counts. The CDR3 sequence is CASSPRIADEQFF. The CDR3 DNA reads TGTGCCAGCAGTCCAAGAATAGCGGATGAGCAGTTCTTC. The chain uses TRBV4-2 and TRBJ2-1; tentative D call: TRBD2 (6 bases). Germline V gene data show CDR1 as LGHNA and CDR2 as YNFKEQ. This CDR3 contains 13 residues. V lost 6 bases and J lost 8, with 14 bases in between.

The V and J genes are TRBV5-1 and TRBJ2-2; D could derive from TRBD1 or TRBD2 (5 bases each). Per the germline V gene, CDR1 is SGHRS and CDR2 is YFSETQ. V lost 1 base and J 5 bases, leaving 9 bases between the germline ends. The CDR3 covers 14 residues. CDR3 DNA: TGCGCCAGCAGCTTGAGCGAGGGGACCGGGGAGCTGTTTTTT. Amino acid sequence: CASSLSEGTGELFF.

The rearrangement uses TRBV5-1 and TRBJ2-5, with D possibly matching TRBD1 (6 bases). The V and J ends lost 3 bases and 1 base respectively, with 19 bases between them. The CDR3 sequence is 17 residues long. CDR1 is SGHRS, CDR2 YFSETQ, per germline. CDR3 residues: CASSSSTISQGQETQYF. The CDR3, as DNA: TGCGCCAGCAGCTCCTCGACTATCTCACAGGGCCAAGAGACCCAGTACTTC.

The table lists this clonotype with many counts. V and J are TRBV5-6 and TRBJ2-7; the D gene is possibly TRBD1 (6 bases). The germline V gene encodes CDR1 SGHDT and CDR2 YYEEEE. The CDR3 has 14 residues. Trimming removed 0 bases at V and 2 bases at J, with 9 bases between. The CDR3 is CASSLVGQPYEQYF. As DNA, the CDR3 is TGTGCCAGCAGCTTGGTGGGACAACCCTACGAGCAGTACTTC. Full variable domain (rest looked up from reference TRBV5-6 and TRBJ2-7): DAGVTQSPTHLIKTRGQQVTLRCSPKSGHDTVSWYQQALGQGPQFIFQYYEEEERQRGNFPDRFSGHQFPNYSSELNVNALLLGDSALYLCASSLVGQPYEQYFGPGTRLTVT.

The chain has TRBV4-1 and TRBJ1-1; D might be TRBD1 (6 bases). Germline V gene sequence: CDR1 MGHRA, CDR2 YSYEKL. The CDR3 covers 15 residues. Deletions cut 0 bases from V and 5 bases from J, with 13 bases between. This chain's CDR3 is CASSQDPGGETEAFF. The CDR3 nucleotides are TGCGCCAGCAGCCAAGATCCCGGGGGCGAAACTGAAGCTTTCTTT.

The V and J genes are TRBV2 and TRBJ2-5; perhaps TRBD2 as D (6 bases). Trimming removed 6 bases from V and 2 bases from J, with 13 bases in between. The CDR3 has 14 amino acids. Germline CDR1 SNHLY, CDR2 FYNNEI. The CDR3 here is CASRVAEEQETQYF. The CDR3 DNA reads TGTGCCAGCAGGGTAGCGGAAGAACAAGAGACCCAGTACTTC.

The chain is built from TRBV7-2 and TRBJ2-3, with D uncertain. This CDR3 contains 13 residues. Trimming removed 1 base from V and 4 bases from J, with 6 bases in between. CDR1 and CDR2 (germline): SGHTA, FQGNSA. The chain's CDR3 is CASSLVTADTQYF. The CDR3 nucleotides are TGTGCCAGCAGCTTAGTAACGGCAGATACGCAGTATTTT.